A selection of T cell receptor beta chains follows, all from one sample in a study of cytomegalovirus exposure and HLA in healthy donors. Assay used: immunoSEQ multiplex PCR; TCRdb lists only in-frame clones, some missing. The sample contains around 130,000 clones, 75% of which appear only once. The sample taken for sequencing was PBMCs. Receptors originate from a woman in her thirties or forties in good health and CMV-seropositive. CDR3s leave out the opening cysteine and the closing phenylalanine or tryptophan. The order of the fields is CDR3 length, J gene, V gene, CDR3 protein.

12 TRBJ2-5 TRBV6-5 ASRPGTSGGREY
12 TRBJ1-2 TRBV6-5 ASSYSRVNYGYT
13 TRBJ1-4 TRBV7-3 ASSLSGKVGEKLF
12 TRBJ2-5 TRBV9 ASSASGGEQTQY
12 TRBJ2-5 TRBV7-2 ASSPDRSQETQY
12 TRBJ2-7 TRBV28 ASSFGAGLGEQY
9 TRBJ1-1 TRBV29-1 SVKPNTEAF
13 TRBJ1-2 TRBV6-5 ASSYGGRGYYGYT
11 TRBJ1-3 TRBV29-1 SVTPPGSNTIY
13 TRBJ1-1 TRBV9 ASSIHQGVGTEAF
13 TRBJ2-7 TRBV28 ASSLDREVDYEQY
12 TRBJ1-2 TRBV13 ASSHRTGVRGYT
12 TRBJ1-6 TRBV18 ASSPVSTNSPLH
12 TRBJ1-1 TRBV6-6 ASSNQLRGPEAF
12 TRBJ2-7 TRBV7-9 ASSSRTEDYEQY
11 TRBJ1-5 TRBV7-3 ASSLASNQPQH
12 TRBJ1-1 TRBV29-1 SVEKGQGVTEAF
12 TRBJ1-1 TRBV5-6 ASSLGQTPREAF